This record covers a single TCR beta chain. The sample is drawn from a study of control samples from healthy donors and cancer patients. The CDR3 loop spans 14 amino acids. The V and J ends lost 1 base and 7 bases respectively, with 11 bases between them. Germline CDR1 and CDR2: SEHNR and FQNEAQ (reference sequence). The data were produced by immunoSEQ multiplex PCR, yet TCRdb's version contains in-frame clones alone and is incomplete. The top ten clones hold about 5.5% of a sample with about 130,000 clones, over 85% of them seen once. Material: blood. This receptor was identified in a man between 18 and 29 years old in good health. This chain links TRBV7-9 with TRBJ2-4; weak D call: TRBD1 (7 bases). CDR3 protein: CASSLEAGGNIQYF. CDR3 nucleotides: TGTGCCAGCAGCTTAGAGGCAGGGGGGAACATTCAGTACTTC.